This T cell receptor beta chain stems from a study of brain T cells in children with intractable seizures. Study results and caveats: HCMV serostatus was not known, and viral specificity came from CDR3 similarity only.

With respect to this clone: The antigen remains undetermined.

The sequenced cases were selected for having the highest brain T cell transcript signatures. The repertoire was sequenced with immunoSEQ multiplex PCR; TCRdb's copy has only in-frame clones and lacks some. The sample yields roughly 80,000 clones, 93% seen once. The CDR3 extends over 18 amino acids. CDR1 and CDR2 (germline): SGHNT, YENEEA. V was clipped by 4 bases and J by 1 base; unmatched bases: 15. The chain recombines TRBV11-3 with TRBJ1-1; 7 nucleotides match TRBD1. This sequence was found in a boy in the first two years of life with tuberous sclerosis and intractable seizures. The sample in question was peripheral blood, obtained at surgery. The CDR3 protein is CASSSRKPDRAKNTEAFF. The CDR3 region has the DNA TGTGCCAGCAGCTCCCGAAAACCTGACAGGGCCAAGAACACTGAAGCTTTCTTT. The full variable domain, its missing parts supplied by reference TRBV11-3 and TRBJ1-1, is EAGVVQSPRYKIIEKKQPVAFWCNPISGHNTLYWYLQNLGQGPELLIRYENEEAVDDSQLPKDRFSAERLKGVDSTLKIQPAELGDSAVYLCASSSRKPDRAKNTEAFFGQGTRLTVV.